The present T cell receptor beta chain was sequenced within a study of T cells in Graves' hyperthyroidism and ophthalmopathy. Researchers took RNA transcripts and amplified the TCR beta CDR3 regions from them. HTBI primers were employed in a first-round RT-PCR of the TCR CDR3. TCRdb reanalysed the multiplex PCR reads using MiXCR and keeps one entry per CDR3 protein. The data contain about 530,000 distinct CDR3 sequences, about 15% of them singletons. This clonotype was counted ten times or more. Its antigen is currently unknown. Study results and caveats: By a 13 V-J model, ophthalmopathy was set apart from stable hyperthyroidism.

This receptor was taken from a woman aged 18-29 years with Graves' ophthalmopathy. The sequenced material came from blood.

Here the CDR3 reads CASSQEGDAGGYNEQFF. CDR3 coding DNA: TGTGCCAGCAGCCAAGAAGGTGACGCGGGGGGGTACAATGAGCAGTTCTTC. The chain links TRBV4-2 to TRBJ2-1; 9 nucleotides match TRBD2. The CDR3 runs to 17 residues. Looked up from germline, CDR1 is LGHNA and CDR2 is YNFKEQ. With 0 bases clipped from V and 4 bases from J, the junction kept 7 bases outside the gene matches.